These 20 T cell receptor beta chains came from one sample sequenced in a study of cytomegalovirus exposure and HLA in healthy donors. Clones were sequenced by immunoSEQ multiplex PCR, and TCRdb holds only the in-frame ones, with some missing. Counted here are about 130,000 clones, less than 95% occurring once; the ten biggest clones make up less than 2%. The sample comprised PBMCs. These receptors all stem from a man aged 18-30 years in good health and CMV-seropositive.

J is TRBJ2-7 and V is TRBV11-2; no firm D call. The V end lost 1 base, the J end lost 2 bases, and 12 bases lay between the germline ends. The germline gives CDR1 SGHAT, CDR2 FQNNGV. The CDR3 covers 15 residues. Written as DNA, the CDR3 is TGTGCCAGCAGCTTAGGTGGCGGTCGTGCCTACGAGCAGTACTTC. Residues: CASSLGGGRAYEQYF.

This clone was found once. The V gene is TRBV27, the J gene TRBJ2-2; 8 bases are shared with TRBD1. Germline trimming cut 6 bases from V and 7 bases from J; bases unmatched to any gene: 13. CDR1 and CDR2 from the germline V gene are MNHEY and SMNVEV (reference sequence). The CDR3 is 16 amino acids. The chain's CDR3 is CASRTIGQGGGGELFF. For the CDR3, the DNA is TGTGCCAGCAGGACAATAGGACAGGGTGGAGGCGGGGAGCTGTTTTTT.

This rearrangement joins TRBV9 to TRBJ2-1, with TRBD2 matching 8 bases. The CDR3 sequence is 17 residues long. The trim removed 0 bases at V and 7 bases at J, leaving 12 bases unmatched. Germline V gene data show CDR1 as SGDLS and CDR2 as YYNGEE. CDR3 region: CASSVGVTGGPRNEQFF. Here the CDR3 DNA reads TGTGCCAGCAGCGTAGGCGTAACGGGAGGGCCGAGGAATGAGCAGTTCTTC.

The chain carries TRBV28 and TRBJ2-7; no firm D call. Trimming shortened V by 5 bases and J by 4 bases, and 15 bases separated the two germline ends. CDR1 MDHEN and CDR2 SYDVKM come from the germline V gene. CDR3 length: 14 amino acids. Written as DNA, the CDR3 is TGTGCCAGCAGTCAGACAAATCTCCCTTACGAGCAGTACTTC. It is translated as CASSQTNLPYEQYF. The variable domain in full, with the rest retrieved from reference TRBV28 and TRBJ2-7, is DVKVTQSSRYLVKRTGEKVFLECVQDMDHENMFWYRQDPGLGLRLIYFSYDVKMKEKGDIPEGYSVSREKKERFSLILESASTNQTSMYLCASSQTNLPYEQYFGPGTRLTVT.

The rearrangement links TRBV28 to TRBJ2-6, with TRBD1 matching 10 bases. The CDR3 runs to 18 residues. The V gene's germline CDR1 is MDHEN and CDR2 SYDVKM. With 6 bases clipped from V and 0 bases from J, the junction kept 8 bases outside the gene matches. CDR3 nucleotide sequence: TGTGCCAGCAGCAGACAGGGGGCCGCCCTCTCTGGGGCCAACGTCCTGACTTTC. This translates into CASSRQGAALSGANVLTF.

The V gene is TRBV2, the J gene TRBJ2-5; D may be TRBD2 (6 bases). This CDR3 is 17 amino acids long. Trimming left V 6 bases short and J 3 bases short, with 23 bases between. The V gene's germline CDR1 is SNHLY and CDR2 FYNNEI. CDR3 loop: CASRTPRGRRVEETQYF. CDR3 in DNA: TGTGCCAGCAGGACGCCCCGGGGACGGAGGGTAGAAGAGACCCAGTACTTC.

The V call is TRBV5-1, the J call TRBJ1-2, with a possible D match to TRBD1 (5 bases). Per germline, CDR1 SGHRS and CDR2 YFSETQ. V was clipped by 1 base and J by 7 bases, with 14 bases between them. This CDR3 is 14 amino acids long. Written as DNA, the CDR3 is TGCGCCAGCAGCTTGAGGGAGGGGCGGCTTGGCTACACCTTC. Protein sequence: CASSLREGRLGYTF.

V is TRBV6-5 and J is TRBJ2-1, with D possibly being TRBD1 (5 bases). Germline V gene sequence: CDR1 MNHEY, CDR2 SVGAGI. Trimming took 5 bases from V and 4 from J, leaving 12 bases between them. The CDR3 sequence is 14 residues long. The CDR3 region is CASSRGIKYNEQFF. CDR3 nucleotides: TGTGCCAGCAGTAGGGGCATCAAATACAATGAGCAGTTCTTC.

V is TRBV5-8 and J is TRBJ2-5; 8 bases align to TRBD2. Looked up from germline, CDR1 is SGHTS and CDR2 is YDEGEE. Trimming took 6 bases from V and 5 from J; bases not matched to a gene: 6. The CDR3 is 13 amino acids. The CDR3 spells CASNSGGGETQYF. The CDR3 DNA reads as TGTGCCAGCAACTCGGGAGGGGGGGAGACCCAGTACTTC. The complete variable domain, with remaining parts taken from reference TRBV5-8 and TRBJ2-5, reads EAGVTQSPTHLIKTRGQQATLRCSPISGHTSVYWYQQALGLGLQFLLWYDEGEERNRGNFPPRFSGRQFPNYSSELNVNALELEDSALYLCASNSGGGETQYFGPGTRLLVL.

The V gene is TRBV5-4, the J gene TRBJ1-2; no reliable D call. CDR1 and CDR2 from the germline V gene are SGHNT and YYREEE (reference sequence). V was cut by 0 bases and J by 4 bases, with 13 bases left in between. The CDR3 runs to 15 residues. CDR3 sequence reads: CASSLVNPQFYGYTF. The CDR3 DNA follows: TGTGCCAGCAGCTTGGTGAATCCACAGTTCTATGGCTACACCTTC.

The chain links TRBV10-3 to TRBJ2-2; the D gene is possibly TRBD2 (5 bases). V was pared by 6 bases and J by 4 bases, with 15 bases between. Germline V gene data show CDR1 as ENHRY and CDR2 as SYGVKD. The CDR3 extends over 15 amino acids. The CDR3 spells CAIRADSTGTGELFF. The CDR3 bases are TGTGCCATCAGAGCGGACTCGACCGGCACCGGGGAGCTGTTTTTT.

The V gene is TRBV5-1, the J gene TRBJ2-2; D is possibly TRBD2 (5 bases). Looked up from germline, CDR1 is SGHRS and CDR2 is YFSETQ. The length of the CDR3 is 16 residues. V was clipped by 2 bases and J by 0 bases, with 11 bases between them. The CDR3 spells CASSLLQDSNTGELFF. The CDR3 DNA reads TGCGCCAGCAGCTTACTCCAGGACTCGAACACCGGGGAGCTGTTTTTT.

This chain links TRBV27 with TRBJ2-7; 10 positions agree with TRBD2. J was trimmed by 1 base and V by 8 bases; bases with no gene match: 14. Per the germline V gene, CDR1 is MNHEY and CDR2 is SMNVEV (reference sequence). The CDR3 loop spans 17 amino acids. CDR3 nucleotides: TGTGCCAGCTCCCGGAGGCTAGCGGGAGTCGAGTCCTACGAGCAGTACTTC. This gives the protein CASSRRLAGVESYEQYF.

The chain is built from TRBV2 and TRBJ2-3; D gene ambiguous. CDR3 length: 12 residues. Germline CDR1 is SNHLY and CDR2 is FYNNEI. V was trimmed by 5 bases and J by 5 bases, leaving 8 bases between them. CDR3 nucleotides: TGTGCCAGCAGTAGACTTATAGATACGCAGTATTTT. It specifies CASSRLIDTQYF.

The chain is built from TRBV19 and TRBJ2-7; 10 bases line up with TRBD1. After removal of 1 base from V and 2 bases from J, the junction contained 5 bases not matched to a gene. Germline assignment: CDR1 LNHDA and CDR2 SQIVND (reference sequence). CDR3 length equals 16 residues. The CDR3 spells CASSIAKGQGTYEQYF. The CDR3 coding sequence is TGTGCCAGTAGTATAGCGAAGGGACAGGGGACCTACGAGCAGTACTTC.

The chain has TRBV2 and TRBJ1-1; D gene uncertain. CDR3 length: 18 residues. Trimming shortened V by 2 bases and J by 5 bases, and 24 bases separated the two germline ends. Germline CDR1 SNHLY, CDR2 FYNNEI. This chain's CDR3 is CASSELHSLTTCGTEAFF. The CDR3 nucleotides read TGTGCCAGCAGTGAATTACACTCCCTGACCACTTGCGGAACTGAAGCTTTCTTT.

This chain uses TRBV5-1 with TRBJ2-3, with TRBD2 identical over 12 bases. The germline CDR1 and CDR2 sequences are SGHRS and YFSETQ. The CDR3 is made up of 17 amino acids. V lost 2 bases to trimming and J lost 2 bases; unmatched junction nucleotides: 6. The CDR3 DNA sequence: TGCGCCAGCAGCTTAAGGACTAGCGGGATGGTCACAGATACGCAGTATTTT. Its translation is CASSLRTSGMVTDTQYF.

The CDR3 DNA reads as TGCGCCAGCAGCCCTCCTAGCTCAGGAGCAGATACGCAGTATTTT. It is translated as CASSPPSSGADTQYF. J is TRBJ2-3 and V is TRBV4-1; TRBD2 might be the D (5 bases). CDR3 length: 15 amino acids. Trimming removed 4 bases from V and 4 bases from J, with 15 bases in between. CDR1 and CDR2 from the germline V gene are MGHRA and YSYEKL.

This clone was seen just once. The V call is TRBV6-1, the J call TRBJ1-6; D is ambiguous. V was pared by 6 bases and J by 4 bases, with 10 bases between. The CDR3 is made up of 14 amino acids. Germline V gene sequence: CDR1 MNHNS, CDR2 SASEGT. The CDR3 sequence: CASRTQAYNSPLHF. The CDR3 DNA reads as TGTGCCAGCAGGACCCAGGCTTATAATTCACCCCTCCACTTT.

The chain carries TRBV19 and TRBJ1-5; no clear D gene. The CDR3 runs 14 residues. The ends were cut back, 2 bases at V and 5 bases at J, with 10 bases in the middle. Germline loops: CDR1 LNHDA, CDR2 SQIVND (reference sequence). The CDR3 region has the DNA TGTGCCAGTAGTATAAGAGGCTCTTATCAGCCCCAGCATTTT. It yields the protein CASSIRGSYQPQHF. Based on the CDR3 plus reference TRBV19 and TRBJ1-5, the full variable domain is DGGITQSPKYLFRKEGQNVTLSCEQNLNHDAMYWYRQDPGQGLRLIYYSQIVNDFQKGDIAEGYSVSREKKESFPLTVTSAQKNPTAFYLCASSIRGSYQPQHFGDGTRLSIL.